Below, 17 T cell receptor beta chains from the same sample are listed, as sequenced in a study of blood T cell repertoires in COVID-19. This table comes from immunoSEQ multiplex PCR, and its TCRdb copy is limited to in-frame clones, with some not included. The top ten hold under 3% of the sample, which has under 200,000 clones, over 80% seen once. Sequenced: peripheral blood. The receptors were gathered from a woman between 55 and 75 years old with acute or convalescent COVID-19.

V gene TRBV5-3 combines with J gene TRBJ2-5; TRBD1 agrees at 8 bases. TRBV5-3 is an ORF for which the function is uncertain. V gave up 7 bases and J gave up 6 bases; unmatched junction bases: 11. The CDR3 is made up of 14 amino acids. CDR3 bases: TGTGCCAGAGGAGAAACCAGGGGGCGGAAGACCCAGTACTTC. Its translation is CARGETRGRKTQYF.

The chain employs TRBV15 and TRBJ2-2; D not resolved. This CDR3 contains 15 residues. Trimming removed 0 bases from V and 4 bases from J, with 9 bases in between. Germline V CDR1 and CDR2: LNHNV, YYDKDF (reference sequence). The CDR3, as DNA: TGTGCCACCAGCAGAGAACCCACAGTCACCGGGGAGCTGTTTTTT. This encodes CATSREPTVTGELFF.

This clone was found a few times. J is TRBJ1-6 and V is TRBV9; 7 bases line up with TRBD1. J lost 7 bases, V lost 0 bases, and 10 bases had no gene match. There are 17 residues in the CDR3. From germline, CDR1 is SGDLS and CDR2 YYNGEE. This CDR3 is CASSVGSGRGRNSPLHF. For the CDR3, the DNA is TGTGCCAGCAGCGTAGGTTCGGGCAGGGGGAGAAATTCACCCCTCCACTTT.

V gene TRBV7-6 combines with J gene TRBJ2-7; 8 nucleotides line up with TRBD2. There are 15 residues in the CDR3. CDR1 and CDR2 from the germline V gene are SGHVS and FNYEAQ. V lost 4 bases to trimming and J lost 7 bases; unmatched junction nucleotides: 12. The CDR3 reads CASSSLNSGAREQYF. DNA for the CDR3: TGTGCCAGCAGCTCCCTGAATAGCGGGGCCAGAGAGCAGTACTTC.

The chain is built from TRBV5-4 and TRBJ1-2; D is unresolved. Trimming cost V 1 base and J 2 bases, with 9 bases left between them. From germline, CDR1 is SGHNT and CDR2 YYREEE (reference sequence). The CDR3 spans 14 residues. This CDR3 reads CASSLLSGNYGYTF. The CDR3 DNA sequence: TGTGCCAGCAGCTTGTTATCCGGGAACTATGGCTACACCTTC.

The chain joins TRBV7-2 to TRBJ2-7; no definite D call. Germline values: CDR1 SGHTA, CDR2 FQGNSA. This CDR3 contains 15 residues. Trimming took 1 base from V and 1 from J, leaving 11 bases between them. CDR3 region: CASSLGVNPSYEQYF. In DNA, the CDR3 is TGTGCCAGCAGCTTAGGAGTGAACCCTTCCTACGAGCAGTACTTC.

The chain combines TRBV25-1 with TRBJ1-2, with 8 bases aligning to TRBD1. The germline gives CDR1 MGHDK, CDR2 SYGVNS. The junction had 9 bases not matched to a gene; V was cut back by 2 bases and J by 7 bases. The CDR3 spans 15 residues. CDR3 sequence: CASSEPGQGGSGYTF. DNA of the CDR3: TGTGCCAGCAGTGAACCCGGACAGGGAGGGAGTGGCTACACCTTC.

V is TRBV28 and J is TRBJ2-5; D is possibly TRBD2 (5 bases). Germline CDR1 and CDR2: MDHEN and SYDVKM. V gave up 3 bases and J gave up 4 bases, with 9 bases separating them. CDR3 length: 13 amino acids. The CDR3 is CASSFSGLETQYF. DNA for the CDR3: TGTGCCAGCAGTTTTTCGGGGTTAGAGACCCAGTACTTC.

The CDR3 loop is CASTVPGQGSPLHF. The CDR3 DNA reads TGTGCCAGCACCGTACCGGGACAGGGTTCACCCCTCCACTTT. The gene calls are TRBV21-1 and TRBJ1-6; the tabulated D call, TRBD1, remains unverified against the DNA. TRBV21-1 is an annotated pseudogene. CDR3 length: 14 amino acids.

V is TRBV10-1 and J is TRBJ2-2; TRBD2 matches at 7 bases. CDR1 and CDR2 from the germline V gene are WNHNN and SYGVQD (reference sequence). The CDR3 covers 14 residues. Losses at the gene ends were 6 bases for V and 1 base for J; bases not matched to a gene: 2. The CDR3 sequence is CASRAGMNTGELFF. The CDR3 DNA reads as TGCGCCAGCAGAGCGGGAATGAACACCGGGGAGCTGTTTTTT.

This chain joins TRBV12-5 and TRBJ2-3, with D perhaps TRBD2 (6 bases). This CDR3 contains 17 residues. Germline V gene data show CDR1 as LGHNT and CDR2 as FRNRAP. Trimming shortened V by 3 bases and J by 0 bases, and 16 bases separated the two germline ends. CDR3 amino acids: CASGFRGWRTSTDTQYF. The DNA of the CDR3 is TGTGCTAGTGGTTTTCGGGGGTGGCGGACAAGCACAGATACGCAGTATTTT. The full variable domain, its missing parts supplied by reference TRBV12-5 and TRBJ2-3, is DARVTQTPRHKVTEMGQEVTMRCQPILGHNTVFWYRQTMMQGLELLAYFRNRAPLDDSGMPKDRFSAEMPDATLATLKIQPSEPRDSAVYFCASGFRGWRTSTDTQYFGPGTRLTVL.

The chain joins TRBV28 to TRBJ1-5, with D possibly matching TRBD1 (6 bases). The CDR3 length is 13 residues. The germline CDR1 and CDR2 sequences are MDHEN and SYDVKM. Trimming removed 6 bases at V and 3 bases at J, with 9 bases between. As DNA, the CDR3 is TGTGCCAGCAGAAGGACAGACAATCAGCCCCAGCATTTT. Amino acids: CASRRTDNQPQHF.

The chain combines TRBV25-1 with TRBJ2-2; TRBD2 might be the D (7 bases). CDR3 length: 15 amino acids. V lost 6 bases and J 1 base, leaving 12 bases between the germline ends. Germline assignment: CDR1 MGHDK and CDR2 SYGVNS. The CDR3 loop is CASRGGRENTGELFF. In DNA form, the CDR3 reads TGTGCCAGCAGGGGGGGGCGCGAGAACACCGGGGAGCTGTTTTTT.

With respect to this clone: Relative to the germline gene, one junction end is altered; a read error may explain this. This rearrangement joins TRBV24-1 to TRBJ1-2; no clear D. The CDR3 contains 12 residues. CDR1 is KGHDR and CDR2 is SFDVKD in the germline V gene. This CDR3 is CVTPGPVLCYTF. DNA for the CDR3: TGTGTCACCCCGGGTCCTGTATTATGTTACACCTTC.

J is TRBJ1-1 and V is TRBV2; TRBD1 is a possible D gene (5 bases). Trimming cost V 4 bases and J 5 bases, with 17 bases left between them. This CDR3 region has 15 residues. Germline assignment: CDR1 SNHLY and CDR2 FYNNEI. CDR3 sequence: CASSGLSGASTEAFF. The DNA of the CDR3 is TGTGCCAGCAGTGGCCTAAGTGGGGCCTCAACTGAAGCTTTCTTT.

This clone was recorded only once. This sequence joins TRBV12-3 or TRBV12-4 and TRBJ1-2; unclear D gene. Deletions cut 3 bases from V and 3 bases from J, with 5 bases between. CDR3 size: 12 residues. The CDR3 coding sequence is TGTGCCAGCAGTTTTGGGCACTATGGCTACACCTTC. Protein sequence: CASSFGHYGYTF.

V usage is TRBV9 and J usage is TRBJ1-3; D call uncertain. From germline, CDR1 is SGDLS and CDR2 YYNGEE. Trimming shortened V by 3 bases and J by 4 bases, and 8 bases separated the two germline ends. The CDR3 sequence is 13 residues long. Here the CDR3 DNA reads TGTGCCAGCAGCGATAGAACCGGAAACACCATATATTTT. Its protein is CASSDRTGNTIYF.